This T cell receptor (beta chain) came from a study of beta chain features in type 1 diabetes. Sequencing targeted expressed TCRB transcripts, as all isolated RNA had been reverse transcribed. An average about 3.6 million reads came from naive, central memory and regulatory T cell samples. Sequenced by immunoSEQ multiplex PCR; TCRdb stores in-frame clones only, minus some. Of some 160,000 clones listed, about 10% are singletons. Germline V gene data show CDR1 as SGHNT and CDR2 as YENEEA. The CDR3 covers 16 residues. Trimming cost V 2 bases and J 5 bases; bases outside gene matches: 9. This clone was counted only a few times. As yet, its antigen is unknown. Notes on the study in general: Shorter TCRB CDR3s, moderately but significantly so, were found in Type 1 diabetes patients in all four CD4+ subsets.

The authors took one heparinised blood draw, averaging roughly 100 mL, from each donor. A sort by CD45RO/CCR7/CD25/CD127/CD95/CD27 yielded CD4+ naive, central memory, regulatory and stem cell-like memory cells. The V call is TRBV11-3, the J call TRBJ2-1; TRBD2 agrees at 7 bases. The sequencing input was central memory CD4+ T cells from blood. This receptor was identified in a woman in her 30s with type 1 diabetes. CDR3 region: CASSLFAGAADNEQFF. The CDR3 nucleotides are TGTGCCAGCAGCTTATTCGCGGGAGCGGCGGACAATGAGCAGTTCTTC.